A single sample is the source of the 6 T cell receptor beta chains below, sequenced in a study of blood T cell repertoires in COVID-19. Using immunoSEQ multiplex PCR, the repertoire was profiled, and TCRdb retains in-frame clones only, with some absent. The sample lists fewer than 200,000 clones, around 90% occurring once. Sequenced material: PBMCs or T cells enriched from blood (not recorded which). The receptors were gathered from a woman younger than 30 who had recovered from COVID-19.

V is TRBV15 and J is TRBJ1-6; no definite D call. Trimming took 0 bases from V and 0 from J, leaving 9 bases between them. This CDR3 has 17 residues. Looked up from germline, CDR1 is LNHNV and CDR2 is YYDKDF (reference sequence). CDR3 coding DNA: TGTGCCACCAGCAGAGACCGCATGAGCTCCTATAATTCACCCCTCCACTTT. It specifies CATSRDRMSSYNSPLHF.

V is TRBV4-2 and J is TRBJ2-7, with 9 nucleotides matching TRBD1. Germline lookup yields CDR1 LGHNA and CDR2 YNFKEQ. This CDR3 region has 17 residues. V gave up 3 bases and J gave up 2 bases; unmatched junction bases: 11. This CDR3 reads CASSQQEFTGGPYEQYF. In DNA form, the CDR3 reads TGTGCCAGCAGCCAGCAAGAATTTACAGGGGGCCCCTACGAGCAGTACTTC.

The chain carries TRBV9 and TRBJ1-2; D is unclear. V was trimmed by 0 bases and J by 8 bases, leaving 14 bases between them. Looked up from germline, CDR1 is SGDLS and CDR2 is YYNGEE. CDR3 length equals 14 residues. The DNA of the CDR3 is TGTGCCAGCAGCGTAGACTCCTCAGTCAGGGGCTACACCTTC. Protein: CASSVDSSVRGYTF.

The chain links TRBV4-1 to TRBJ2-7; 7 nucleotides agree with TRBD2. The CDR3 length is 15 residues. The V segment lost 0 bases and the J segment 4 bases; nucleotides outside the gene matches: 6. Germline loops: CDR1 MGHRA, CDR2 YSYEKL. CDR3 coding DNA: TGCGCCAGCAGCCAAGATCGCGGGGGAGGGTACGAGCAGTACTTC. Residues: CASSQDRGGGYEQYF.

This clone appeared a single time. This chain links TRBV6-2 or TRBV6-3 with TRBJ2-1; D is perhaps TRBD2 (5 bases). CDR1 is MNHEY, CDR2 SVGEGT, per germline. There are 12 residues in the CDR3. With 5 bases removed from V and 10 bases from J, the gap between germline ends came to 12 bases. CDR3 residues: CASSRGSQEQFF. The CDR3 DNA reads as TGTGCCAGCAGTCGAGGGTCCCAAGAGCAGTTCTTC.

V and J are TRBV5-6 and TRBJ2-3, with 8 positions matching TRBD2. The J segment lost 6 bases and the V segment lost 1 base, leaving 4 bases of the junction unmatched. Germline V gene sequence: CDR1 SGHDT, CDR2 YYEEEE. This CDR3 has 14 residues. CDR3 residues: CASSLLAGTDTQYF. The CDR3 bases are TGTGCCAGCAGCTTGCTAGCGGGTACTGATACGCAGTATTTT.